This entry features one T cell receptor beta chain sequence. It lacks a known antigen. No base quality values were provided; no much bigger clone lies one nucleotide off. This specimen belongs to a study of shared clonotypes between healthy human individuals (dated by TCRdb to the early 2020s). Background on the whole study: A couple of women and three men aged 18 to 49 years were included in the cohort. For each donor, three plates each were used for CD4 naive and CD4 memory, two plates were used for CD8 naive, and one plate was used for CD8 memory. The study deeply sequenced blood TCR repertoires of five healthy adults to estimate repertoire size and the extent of clonotype sharing between individuals. Libraries were prepared and TCR repertoires were sequenced by different laboratories using diverse techniques, in order to increase sequencing depth and limit assay-specific biases. Leukapheresis yielded between about 0.94 and 10 billion PBMCs per donor.

The donors were healthy, HIV-negative adults who had no recently reported acute infections or vaccinations. All donors were Caucasian adults living in Nashville, Tennessee, USA. CD4+ T cells were enriched by magnetic negative selection, after which naive cells were positively selected on CD45RA and the negative fraction was taken as the memory subset. After blood collection by leukapheresis, PBMCs were isolated using Ficoll-Histopaque density gradient centrifugation and then cryopreserved in the vapor phase of liquid nitrogen. Analytical flow cytometry was used to check the purity and quantity of each magnetically sorted T cell population. Each sorted fraction had its genomic DNA isolated and then quantified by UV absorbance on a Nanodrop 2000c. Using the deep immunoSEQ assay, TCR CDR3 regions were amplified from genomic DNA by multiplex PCR. Extracted genomic DNA from each cell subset was distributed evenly across all wells of several immunoSEQ 96-well plates, and each plate was treated as a replicate. For sorted subsets, approximately 190 ng genomic DNA, equal to tens of thousands of T cell genomes, was loaded into each replicate PCR. The purified libraries were quantified using a Qubit 3.0 fluorometer, sized with a Bioanalyzer 2100, and then quantified again using the KAPA Library Quantification kit. Every immunoSEQ 96-well plate was sequenced on a separate single-read 150-cycle Illumina NextSeq 550 flow cell. The original methods were these. Because the immunoSEQ output included only junctional sequences and no quality scores, the filtering could not be the same as the filtering used for full-length reads. Sequences were annotated with PyIR, a Python wrapper for IgBLAST v1.9, and V/J genes and CDR3 were assigned using IMGT germline references. Reads were removed for weak V/J assignments (E-value above 1e-6), missing CDR3, stop codons, out-of-frame junctions, or ambiguous translated residues. V3J clonotypes were defined as sequences sharing an identical inferred V gene, J gene, and CDR3 amino acid sequence. To compute the percentage overlap between repertoires, the number of shared unique clonotypes was divided by the size of the smaller repertoire. Repertoire richness was assessed with RTK rarefaction, the Chao1 estimator, and Recon v2.1 estimates of unobserved clonotypes. Generation probabilities for all TCRbeta clonotypes obtained by the gDNA method from a handful of donors were computed using OLGA. TCRdb re-hosts the immuneACCESS table, in-frame sequences only. Its copies lack some clones; in the studies checked, an unresolved V gene accounts for under half of them, and the cause for the rest is not known. Clone size and the V and J calls come from that table; the DNA yielded D and trimming. This sample gives some 2 million clones in total; 85% to 95% of them show up just once. Of the sample, 0.1% to 0.15% is held by the ten largest clones.

The investigation overall reported the following: Compared with non-shared clonotypes, the clonotypes found in all four sorted-subset donors had higher generation probabilities. Incomplete sequencing was indicated by rarefaction of sorted-subset datasets, despite the large sequencing depth. Pairwise subsampling indicated that sequencing depth was expected to affect the degree of clonotype sharing among donors. Estimated clonotype richness was generally larger for naive than for memory subsets. When a handful of donors were compared, the shared fraction of clonotypes was 5% to 6.5% for naive CD4, approximately 3.3% for naive CD8, 2% to 2.5% for memory CD4, and around 0.4% for memory CD8. Only blood was sampled, and tissue TCR repertoires likely differ from those in blood. The small number of donors limited the genetic and exposure-history diversity represented.

Here V drops 2 bases and J drops 7 bases, and the junction holds 5 bases not matched to any gene. From a lookup of the germline V gene, CDR1 and CDR2 are SGHDT and YYEEEE. Including the terminal cysteine and phenylalanine, the CDR3 comprises 13 residues. Left in the record is the CDR3 DNA by itself, 39 bases read in frame from the first base. The sequence derives from a man younger than 35 in good health. Sequenced input: naive CD4+ T cells sorted from blood. The cell subset or site label for this specimen denotes: CD45RA+ positively selected. In this chain, TRBV5-6 is recombined with TRBJ1-2, with 7 central nucleotides matching TRBD1. The bases are TGTGCCAGCAGCTTAAGACAGGGTGCTGGCTACACCTTC. Its product reads: CASSLRQGAGYTF.